The rows below give T cell receptor beta chains drawn from one sample of a study of cytomegalovirus exposure and HLA in healthy donors. The repertoire was sequenced with immunoSEQ multiplex PCR; TCRdb's copy has only in-frame clones and lacks some. The sample holds about 98,000 clones, less than 85% seen once. The source material was PBMCs. These receptors originate from a male donor in good health and CMV-seronegative. Both conserved end residues are part of each CDR3. D genes are given only for firm matches. Clone size is stated in some rows and not others, as once, few, many or a class when expanded.

v_call,j_call,clone_size,d_call,cdr3_aa
TRBV5-1,TRBJ2-1,-,TRBD1,CASSFDREYNEQFF
TRBV5-6,TRBJ2-2,-,TRBD2,CASNYGRGYTGELFF
TRBV30,TRBJ2-5,-,-,CAWSVRVRETQYF
TRBV18,TRBJ2-7,-,TRBD1,CASSPLNRGPSYEQYF
TRBV11-2,TRBJ2-3,-,TRBD2,CASNYNGLAGDTQYF
TRBV18,TRBJ1-2,-,-,CASGVQRLANYGYTF
TRBV7-2,TRBJ2-7,-,TRBD2,CASSLTSGSHEQYF
TRBV4-1,TRBJ2-7,-,-,CASSQARPGAEQYF
TRBV6-1,TRBJ2-7,few,TRBD1,CAGDTGTGYGEQYF
TRBV28,TRBJ2-2,-,TRBD2,CASRHQRAGGLNTGELFF
TRBV6-1,TRBJ1-1,-,-,CASSWEGTNTEAFF
TRBV28,TRBJ1-2,once,-,CASSLGGLGYGYTF
TRBV5-6,TRBJ1-2,once,-,CASSLQGVHGYTF
TRBV21-1,TRBJ2-2,-,-,CASSKEVADRRNTGELFF
TRBV6-5,TRBJ1-2,-,-,CASRPTGFYGYTF
TRBV2,TRBJ1-2,-,TRBD1,CASSEDRGDFNYGYTF
TRBV30,TRBJ2-4,once,-,CASTLDHRGIQYF
TRBV27,TRBJ1-1,-,-,CASSTSGAWVAFF
TRBV19,-,-,TRBD1,CASSLYSGTGYEQYF
TRBV10-3,TRBJ2-7,-,-,CAISTRDSTYEQYF
TRBV29-1,TRBJ1-2,-,TRBD1,CSVGGQADGYTF
TRBV7-9,TRBJ2-2,-,TRBD2,CASSRGLEAGELFF
TRBV6-5,TRBJ1-6,-,-,CASSPGQLNSPLHF
TRBV7-2,TRBJ1-2,-,TRBD1,CASSQRTGRSYGYTF
TRBV28,TRBJ1-5,-,-,CASSSYGQQYSNQPQHF
TRBV11-2,TRBJ2-1,-,-,CASRPPLGPEQFF
TRBV18,TRBJ2-2,-,TRBD2,CASSRSSGWRAGELFF
TRBV4-3,TRBJ2-5,-,TRBD2,CASSQVSGRGGETQYF
TRBV6-1,TRBJ2-1,-,-,CASRGEYNEQFF